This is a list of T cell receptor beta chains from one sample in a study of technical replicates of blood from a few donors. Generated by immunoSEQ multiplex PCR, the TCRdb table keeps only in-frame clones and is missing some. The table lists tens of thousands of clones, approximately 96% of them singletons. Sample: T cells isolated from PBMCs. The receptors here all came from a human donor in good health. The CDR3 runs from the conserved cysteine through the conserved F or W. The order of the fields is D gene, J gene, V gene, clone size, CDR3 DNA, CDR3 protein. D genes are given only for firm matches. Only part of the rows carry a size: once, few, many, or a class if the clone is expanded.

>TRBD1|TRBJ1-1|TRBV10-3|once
TGTGCCATCAGTGATCCTGGAACAGGGGGCAGCTGGGTTGAAGCTTTCTTT
CAISDPGTGGSWVEAFF
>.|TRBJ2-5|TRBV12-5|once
TGTGCTAGTGGTTTGGCCCCAGGGGAAGAGACCCAGTACTTC
CASGLAPGEETQYF
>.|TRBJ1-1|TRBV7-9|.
TGTGCCAGCAGCTTAGTATTAGGGGCCACTGAAGCTTTCTTT
CASSLVLGATEAFF
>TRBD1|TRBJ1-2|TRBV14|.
TGTGCCAGCAGCATGACAGGGGAGCCCTATGGCTACACCTTC
CASSMTGEPYGYTF
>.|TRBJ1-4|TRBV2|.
TGTGCCAGCATAGGCAGGGGAAAGGCTAATGAAAAACTGTTTTTT
CASIGRGKANEKLFF
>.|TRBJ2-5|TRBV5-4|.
TGTGCCAGCAGTTCCCGGGACTTCCAAGAGACCCAGTACTTC
CASSSRDFQETQYF
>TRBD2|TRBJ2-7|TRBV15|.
TGTGCCACCAGCAGGGGGGGGCTAGCGGGCTACGAGCAGTACTTC
CATSRGGLAGYEQYF
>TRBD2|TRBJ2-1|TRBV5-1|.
TGCGCCAGCAGCATACCTACTAGCGGGAGATACAATGAGCAGTTCTTC
CASSIPTSGRYNEQFF
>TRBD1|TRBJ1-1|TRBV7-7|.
TGTGCTAGCAGCCCCTGGACAGGTTCTGAAGCTTTCTTT
CASSPWTGSEAFF
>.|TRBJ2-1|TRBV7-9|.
TGTGCCAGCAGCTTAGGATCAGCGCCCTCCTACAATGAGCAGTTCTTC
CASSLGSAPSYNEQFF
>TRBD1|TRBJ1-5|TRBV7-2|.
TGTGCCAGCAGCTCCGGGACAGGGGGGGGGAGCAATCAGCCCCAGCATTTT
CASSSGTGGGSNQPQHF
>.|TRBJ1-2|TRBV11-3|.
TGTGCCAGCAGTAGGGGGACGGCAGGTGGCTACACCTTC
CASSRGTAGGYTF
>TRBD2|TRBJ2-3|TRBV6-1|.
TGTGCCAGCAGTGCCCCCCTTCTAGCGGGGACCACAGATACGCAGTATTTT
CASSAPLLAGTTDTQYF
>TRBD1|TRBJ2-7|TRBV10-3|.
TGTGCCATCAGTGAACGGGACAGGGAGGGCTACGAGCAGTACTTC
CAISERDREGYEQYF
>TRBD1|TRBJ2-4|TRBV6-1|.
TGTGCCATACAGGGGACCAAAAACATTCAGTACTTC
CAIQGTKNIQYF
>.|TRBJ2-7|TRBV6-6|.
TGTGCCAGCAGTGAGGTCGGCCCTTCGGGGGAGCAGTACTTC
CASSEVGPSGEQYF
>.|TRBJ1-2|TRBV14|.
TGTGCCAGCAGCCAGTTCATCAGCTATGGCTACACCTTC
CASSQFISYGYTF
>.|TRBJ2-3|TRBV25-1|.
TGTGCCAGCAGTGACTTCGACTTACTCACAGATACGCAGTATTTT
CASSDFDLLTDTQYF
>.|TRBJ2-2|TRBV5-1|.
TGCGCCAGCAGCTTGGTCCTTTCGAACACCGGGGAGCTGTTTTTT
CASSLVLSNTGELFF
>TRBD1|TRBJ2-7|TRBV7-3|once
TGTGCCAGCAGCCCCCGAGGACCGGGACAGGGGGCCTACGAGCAGTACTTC
CASSPRGPGQGAYEQYF
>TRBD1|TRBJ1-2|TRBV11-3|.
TGTGCCAGCAGCATGGACAGGGGCCTTGGCTACACCTTC
CASSMDRGLGYTF
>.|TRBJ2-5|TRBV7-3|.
TGTGCCAGCAGCCTGATGACAGGGAGGCAAGAGACCCAGTACTTC
CASSLMTGRQETQYF
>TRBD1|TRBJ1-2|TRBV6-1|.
TGTGCCAGCAGTGTGGACAGGGGCCCCTATGGCTACACCTTC
CASSVDRGPYGYTF